This T cell receptor (beta chain) came from a study of coeliac disease. At the level of the study: Without high-resolution HLA typing, biased TRBV7-2 usage was examined as a proof of principle. Study-level points and caveats: The authors judged this method unsuitable for unbiased gliadin-specific T cell detection.

J lost 3 bases, V lost 1 base, and 2 bases had no gene match. From germline, CDR1 is LNHDA and CDR2 SQIVND (reference sequence). CDR3 size: 15 residues. Profiling relied on immunoSEQ multiplex PCR, and the TCRdb table lists in-frame clones only, not all of them. The top ten hold approximately 25% of the sample, which has more than 2,000 clones, roughly three fifths seen once. About this clone: Its target is not known.

The chain uses TRBV19 and TRBJ2-5, with TRBD2 identical over 10 bases. Input material: intraepithelial lymphocytes from the gut. The clonotype was recovered from a woman aged 65 to 85 with celiac disease on a gluten-free diet. The CDR3 sequence: CASSIVLAGEETQYF. CDR3 DNA: TGTGCCAGTAGTATAGTTCTAGCGGGAGAAGAGACCCAGTACTTC.